This TCR beta chain was found in a study of T cells in Graves' hyperthyroidism and ophthalmopathy. Amplification targeted TCR beta CDR3 regions from RNA transcripts. HTBI primers drove first-round RT-PCR of the TCR CDR3. MiXCR, applied by TCRdb to the multiplex PCR reads, yields one record per CDR3 protein. There are nearly 600,000 distinct CDR3 sequences in the sample; 13% to 15% occur only once, and 6.5% to 9% lies in the top ten. Based on clinical symptoms, serum thyroxine and TRAb, thyroid ultrasound and orbital computed tomography, diagnoses were reached. This clonotype came up a few times. Trimming cost V 0 bases and J 3 bases, with 14 bases left between them. Germline lookup yields CDR1 DFQATT and CDR2 SNEGSKA (reference sequence). CDR3 size: 15 residues.

The TCR was taken from a woman aged 18-29 years with Graves' ophthalmopathy. Material: blood. The chain links TRBV20-1 to TRBJ1-1; D perhaps matches TRBD1 (6 bases). The CDR3 spells CSARDQGNRDTEAFF. CDR3 DNA sequence: TGCAGTGCTAGAGATCAGGGGAACCGGGACACTGAAGCTTTCTTT.